Each of the 21 T cell receptor beta chains below was sequenced from the same sample in a study of T-cell memory formation after mild COVID-19. TCRdb fed the 5' RACE reads into MiXCR, producing one record per CDR3 protein. The top ten hold 9% to 15% of the sample, which has about 470,000 distinct CDR3 sequences, roughly 18% seen once. Sample: PBMCs or a T cell subset sorted from them (not recorded which). The receptors were gathered from an adult woman who had mild COVID-19 (a few samples of this study predate the infection). Cell type and time point are not known.

Note on this clonotype: A single base separates this from a much larger clone, so it may be a read error. V gene TRBV6-6 combines with J gene TRBJ2-7; maybe TRBD1 (5 bases). This CDR3 spans 18 amino acids. V shed 0 bases and J shed 3 bases, with 21 bases lying between them. Per germline, CDR1 MNHNY and CDR2 SVGAGI (reference sequence). The CDR3 bases are TGTGCCAGCAGTTACTCGACGGACATGGAAGTGGGCTACTACGAGCAGTACTTC. This codes for CASSYSTDMEVGYYEQYF.

The chain couples TRBV18 to TRBJ2-1; TRBD1 matches 8 bases. The germline gives CDR1 KGHSH, CDR2 LQKENI. The junction had 2 bases not matched to a gene; V was cut back by 3 bases and J by 7 bases. CDR3 length equals 13 residues. This CDR3 reads CASSPDRANEQFF. As DNA, the CDR3 is TGTGCCAGCTCACCGGACAGGGCAAATGAGCAGTTCTTC.

This chain uses TRBV7-2 with TRBJ1-4, with D maybe TRBD1 (5 bases). CDR3 length: 14 amino acids. Trimming left V 1 base short and J 7 bases short, with 10 bases between. CDR1 and CDR2 (germline): SGHTA, FQGNSA. The CDR3 region is CASSLVAGSEKLFF. In DNA form, the CDR3 reads TGTGCCAGCAGCTTAGTGGCAGGGAGTGAAAAACTGTTTTTT.

The CDR3: CSARVGAGYTF. In nucleotides, the CDR3 is TGCAGTGCTAGGGTGGGAGCCGGCTACACCTTC. The chain combines TRBV20-1 with TRBJ1-2; D is uncertain. The germline V and J ends were trimmed by 3 bases and 8 bases, with 10 bases remaining between them. Germline V gives CDR1 DFQATT, CDR2 SNEGSKA (reference sequence). The CDR3 has 11 amino acids.

The chain is built from TRBV7-2 and TRBJ2-7, with TRBD2 as a possible D gene (5 bases). The germline V gene has CDR1 SGHTA and CDR2 FQGNSA. V lost 1 base to trimming and J lost 2 bases, with 12 bases between them. The length of the CDR3 is 15 residues. The CDR3 coding sequence is TGTGCCAGCAGCTTAGTAGGTGGGAGTGCCTACGAGCAGTACTTC. Translating it yields CASSLVGGSAYEQYF.

Ten or more counts support this clonotype. The chain couples TRBV7-3 to TRBJ2-5, with D tentatively TRBD1 (5 bases). Germline CDR1 is SGHTA and CDR2 is FQGTGA. The germline V and J ends were trimmed by 3 bases and 9 bases, with 11 bases remaining between them. CDR3 size: 12 residues. The CDR3 nucleotides read TGTGCCAGCAGCTTCTCAGGGAAGCCCCAGTACTTC. It specifies CASSFSGKPQYF. The variable domain in full, completed from reference TRBV7-3 and TRBJ2-5, reads GAGVSQTPSNKVTEKGKYVELRCDPISGHTALYWYRQSLGQGPEFLIYFQGTGAADDSGLPNDRFFAVRPEGSVSTLKIQRTERGDSAVYLCASSFSGKPQYFGPGTRLLVL.

This clonotype came up many times. The chain links TRBV2 to TRBJ2-1, with unresolved D. V lost 4 bases to trimming and J lost 0 bases, with 10 bases between them. Per germline, CDR1 SNHLY and CDR2 FYNNEI. CDR3 length equals 15 residues. CDR3 in amino acids: CASSVTGLSYNEQFF. For the CDR3, the DNA is TGTGCCAGCAGTGTGACGGGCCTCTCCTACAATGAGCAGTTCTTC.

This clonotype was found a few times. The rearrangement joins TRBV7-9 to TRBJ1-1, with D possibly being TRBD1 (5 bases). The V gene lost 2 bases and the J gene lost 7 bases, with 8 bases spanning the gap. Germline V lookup: CDR1 SEHNR, CDR2 FQNEAQ (reference sequence). The CDR3 has 12 residues. CDR3 sequence: CASSLSDSEAFF. The CDR3 DNA sequence: TGTGCCAGCAGCTTATCAGACAGTGAAGCTTTCTTT.

The chain recombines TRBV18 with TRBJ1-2; 9 positions match TRBD1. The CDR3 loop spans 15 amino acids. V was pared by 3 bases and J by 5 bases, with 7 bases of the junction left unmatched. CDR1 and CDR2 (germline): KGHSH, LQKENI. The CDR3, as DNA: TGTGCCAGCTCACCGCCCCTACAGGGGGCATATGGCTACACCTTC. Its protein product is CASSPPLQGAYGYTF.

V usage is TRBV24-1 and J usage is TRBJ2-1; 8 bases align to TRBD2. The germline gives CDR1 KGHDR, CDR2 SFDVKD. The V and J ends lost 5 bases and 4 bases, in that order; junction bases with no gene match: 6. The CDR3 is 15 amino acids. The CDR3 region has the DNA TGTGCCACCAGTGCGCCGGGACTAGGGTACAATGAGCAGTTCTTC. The encoded protein is CATSAPGLGYNEQFF.

The chain recombines TRBV7-9 with TRBJ1-6; no clear D. The CDR3 has 14 residues. The V end lost 1 base, the J end lost 9 bases, and 10 bases lay between the germline ends. The germline CDR1 and CDR2 sequences are SEHNR and FQNEAQ (reference sequence). The CDR3 loop reads CASSLGGYASPLHF. The DNA for the CDR3 is TGTGCCAGCAGCTTAGGAGGGTACGCTTCACCCCTCCACTTT.

There are many counts of this clonotype. The chain has TRBV7-9 and TRBJ2-3; 8 nucleotides align to TRBD2. CDR1 and CDR2 from the germline V gene are SEHNR and FQNEAQ (reference sequence). The CDR3 is made up of 22 amino acids. Losses at the gene ends were 3 bases for V and 2 bases for J; bases not matched to a gene: 25. DNA of the CDR3: TGTGCCAGCAGCTTTATTTTGCCGGGGGGGCTTTTGTACCGGAACCTCACAGATACGCAGTATTTT. Translating it yields CASSFILPGGLLYRNLTDTQYF.

This clonotype has only a few counts. The chain links TRBV20-1 to TRBJ2-3, with D perhaps matching TRBD2 (6 bases). Germline CDR1 is DFQATT and CDR2 is SNEGSKA (reference sequence). CDR3 length: 14 residues. The ends were cut back, 6 bases at V and 1 base at J, with 14 bases in the middle. CDR3 DNA sequence: TGCAGTGCATATAGGACGGGGGGCACAGATACGCAGTATTTT. As protein: CSAYRTGGTDTQYF.

This rearrangement joins TRBV6-6 to TRBJ2-3; D assignment may be TRBD1 or TRBD2 (5 bases each). Germline loops: CDR1 MNHNY, CDR2 SVGAGI (reference sequence). The CDR3 covers 16 residues. Trimming left V 0 bases short and J 2 bases short, with 12 bases between. The CDR3 reads CASSYSVGVVTDTQYF. CDR3 sequence (DNA): TGTGCCAGCAGTTACTCGGTGGGGGTGGTCACAGATACGCAGTATTTT.

The genes are TRBV4-1 and TRBJ2-5; 9 positions match TRBD2. The CDR3 is 15 amino acids. V lost 1 base, J lost 2 bases, and 2 bases stayed unmatched. Germline assignment: CDR1 MGHRA and CDR2 YSYEKL. The CDR3 DNA is TGCGCCAGCAGCCAAGTCCTAGCGGGGCAAGAGACCCAGTACTTC. This gives the protein CASSQVLAGQETQYF.

This clonotype showed up just a few times. The chain employs TRBV19 and TRBJ1-1; D not certain. Germline CDR1 reads LNHDA; CDR2 reads SQIVND (reference sequence). Trimming pared 6 bases from V and 0 bases from J, leaving 11 bases between. The CDR3 is 14 amino acids. The DNA for the CDR3 is TGTGCCAGTAGCTTTTCTCTCCTGAACACTGAAGCTTTCTTT. This gives the protein CASSFSLLNTEAFF.

This clonotype was picked up many times. CDR3 DNA sequence: TGTGCCAGCAGCTTGTGGGCCCCCGTAGACGGGGCCAACGTCCTGACTTTC. This encodes CASSLWAPVDGANVLTF. The J gene is TRBJ2-6, the V gene TRBV7-2; D gene ambiguous. V was trimmed by 3 bases and J by 4 bases, leaving 16 bases between them. The CDR3 length is 17 residues. The germline gives CDR1 SGHTA, CDR2 FQGNSA.

This clonotype was counted between two and nine times. J is TRBJ1-1 and V is TRBV5-1, with 11 bases fitting TRBD1. Trimming at V came to 4 bases and at J to 4 bases, leaving 12 bases not matched to a gene. The length of the CDR3 is 17 residues. Germline CDR1 and CDR2: SGHRS and YFSETQ. CDR3 in DNA: TGCGCCAGCAGCCCGGACAGGGGGCTGTACCGGAGCACTGAAGCTTTCTTT. Protein: CASSPDRGLYRSTEAFF. Drawing the rest from reference TRBV5-1 and TRBJ1-1, the complete variable domain is KAGVTQTPRYLIKTRGQQVTLSCSPISGHRSVSWYQQTPGQGLQFLFEYFSETQRNKGNFPGRFSGRQFSNSRSEMNVSTLELGDSALYLCASSPDRGLYRSTEAFFGQGTRLTVV.

The V gene is TRBV19, the J gene TRBJ1-2, with a weak D call TRBD1 (5 bases). Germline V gene sequence: CDR1 LNHDA, CDR2 SQIVND (reference sequence). The CDR3 loop spans 19 amino acids. Trimming took off 3 bases at V and 5 bases at J, with 28 bases between the two ends. CDR3 sequence: CASSMSLFAGGLQSYGYTF. The CDR3 DNA follows: TGTGCCAGTAGTATGTCTTTGTTCGCTGGGGGTTTGCAAAGTTATGGCTACACCTTC.

The chain is built from TRBV20-1 and TRBJ2-1; 8 nucleotides line up with TRBD2. There are 17 residues in the CDR3. J was trimmed by 5 bases and V by 5 bases; bases with no gene match: 17. Germline V gene sequence: CDR1 DFQATT, CDR2 SNEGSKA (reference sequence). CDR3 bases: TGCAGTGCTGAATCCCTCCGGTCTAGCGGGTTTAACAATGAGCAGTTCTTC. Translation: CSAESLRSSGFNNEQFF.

V gene TRBV2 combines with J gene TRBJ2-7; D might be TRBD1 (6 bases). Looked up from germline, CDR1 is SNHLY and CDR2 is FYNNEI. V dropped 6 bases and J dropped 7 bases, with 25 bases sitting between them. This CDR3 is built from 16 residues. CDR3 sequence (DNA): TGTGCCAGCAGACTCACCGGGACAAGGACTTTGGGGGAGCAGTACTTC. Translation: CASRLTGTRTLGEQYF.